The entry below gives a single TCR beta chain sequence along with its context. Its antigen remains unidentified. This sample stems from a study of identical twins. TCRdb used MiXCR to reprocess the 5' RACE reads, holding one entry per CDR3 protein. The table has just over 500,000 distinct CDR3 sequences, 20% to 25% seen once. Broader study findings: Invariant populations such as MAIT and iNKT cells could partly muddle zero-insertion analyses.

Germline lookup yields CDR1 KGHSH and CDR2 LQKENI. After removal of 3 bases from V and 6 bases from J, the junction contained 3 bases not matched to a gene. This CDR3 is built from 15 residues. This sample also belongs to another study, concerning T cells expressing NK-cell markers. That report notes: In several experiments, sorting was restricted to alpha-beta TCR T cells by an anti-gamma-delta TCR antibody.

The specimen sequenced was CD4+ T cells sorted from blood. This receptor was identified in a woman between 18 and 29 years old in good health. The chain employs TRBV18 and TRBJ2-1, with TRBD2 matching 12 bases. The CDR3 protein is CASSPSSGGVNEQFF. In DNA form, the CDR3 reads TGTGCCAGCTCACCCTCTAGCGGGGGGGTCAATGAGCAGTTCTTC.